A selection of T cell receptor beta chains follows, all from one sample in a study of blood T cell repertoires in COVID-19. Assay: immunoSEQ multiplex PCR; the TCRdb copy retains only in-frame clones and omits some. The data contain fewer than 200,000 clones, roughly 87% of them singletons. The sequenced material came from peripheral blood. These receptors all stem from a woman aged 60 to 75 who had recovered from COVID-19. Both conserved end residues are part of each CDR3. D genes are given only for firm matches. The size field is filled for only some rows; it gives once, few, many or a size class.

d_call j_call v_call clone_size cdr3_length cdr3_aa cdr3_nt
TRBD1 TRBJ2-7 TRBV29-1 - 13 CSVGGQGSYEQYF TGCAGCGTTGGGGGACAGGGATCCTACGAGCAGTACTTC
TRBD1 TRBJ1-5 TRBV6-5 - 15 CASSLNDRVRQPQHF TGTGCCAGCAGCTTAAACGACAGGGTTAGACAGCCCCAGCATTTT
TRBD1 TRBJ1-2 TRBV18 - 16 CASSPLQGALNYGYTF TGTGCCAGCTCACCTCTACAGGGGGCACTGAACTATGGCTACACCTTC
- TRBJ1-2 TRBV4-3 - 13 CASSQEVSGGYTF TGCGCCAGCAGCCAAGAGGTATCGGGGGGCTACACCTTC
- TRBJ2-3 TRBV27 few 15 CASIPSGIGTDTQYF TGTGCCAGCATCCCATCCGGTATAGGCACAGATACGCAGTATTTT
- TRBJ2-3 TRBV7-8 - 14 CASSSQQWRDTQYF TGTGCCAGCAGTTCCCAGCAATGGCGGGATACGCAGTATTTT
- TRBJ2-5 TRBV30 - 13 CAWSVRQQETQYF TGTGCCTGGAGTGTTCGACAGCAAGAGACCCAGTACTTC
TRBD1 TRBJ1-6 TRBV11-2 - 11 CASGTGGPLHF TGTGCCAGCGGGACAGGAGGACCCCTCCACTTT
- TRBJ1-5 TRBV28 - 15 CASSPAGRRVGPQHF TGTGCCAGCAGCCCCGCCGGACGGCGGGTGGGGCCCCAGCATTTT
- TRBJ1-3 TRBV5-4 - 14 CASSLQGDGNTIYF TGTGCCAGCAGCTTACAGGGAGATGGAAACACCATATATTTT
TRBD2 TRBJ2-3 TRBV4-1 - 16 CASSLLAGASTDTQYF TGCGCCAGCAGCTTGCTAGCGGGGGCCTCGACAGATACGCAGTATTTT
TRBD1 TRBJ2-1 TRBV7-9 - 14 CASISTGARNEQFF TGTGCCAGCATATCGACAGGGGCGAGAAATGAGCAGTTCTTC
TRBD1 TRBJ2-7 TRBV6-5 - 15 CASSSPGQGAYEQYF TGTGCCAGCAGTTCACCAGGACAGGGGGCCTACGAGCAGTACTTC
TRBD1 TRBJ1-5 TRBV28 - 15 CASSSSGTGNQPQHF TGTGCCAGCAGTTCCTCAGGGACAGGCAATCAGCCCCAGCATTTT
TRBD2 TRBJ2-3 TRBV20-1 - 14 CSASPSGGTDTQYF TGCAGTGCTAGTCCTAGCGGGGGGACAGATACGCAGTATTTT
TRBD2 TRBJ2-7 TRBV9 - 15 CASSEGAGLTYEQYF TGTGCCAGCAGCGAGGGAGCGGGGCTTACCTACGAGCAGTACTTC
TRBD1 TRBJ1-2 TRBV19 - 15 CASSPTTGFGYGYTF TGTGCCAGTAGTCCCACGACAGGGTTCGGCTATGGCTACACCTTC
- TRBJ1-2 TRBV19 - 16 CASSIDLWTYKGGYTF TGTGCCAGTAGTATAGATTTGTGGACCTACAAGGGGGGCTACACCTTC
TRBD1 TRBJ1-1 TRBV29-1 - 13 CSAGQGGSTEAFF TGCAGCGCCGGACAGGGGGGGAGCACTGAAGCTTTCTTT